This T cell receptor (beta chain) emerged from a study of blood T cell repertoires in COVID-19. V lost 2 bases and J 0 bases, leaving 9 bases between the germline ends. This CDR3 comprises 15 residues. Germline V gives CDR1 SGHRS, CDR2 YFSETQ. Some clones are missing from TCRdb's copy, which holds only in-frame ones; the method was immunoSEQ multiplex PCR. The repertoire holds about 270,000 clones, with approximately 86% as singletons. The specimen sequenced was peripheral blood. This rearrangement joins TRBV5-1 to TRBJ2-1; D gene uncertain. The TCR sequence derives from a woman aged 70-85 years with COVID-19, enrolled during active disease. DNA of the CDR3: TGCGCCAGCAGCTTTGAAACGAGCTCCTACAATGAGCAGTTCTTC. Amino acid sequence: CASSFETSSYNEQFF.